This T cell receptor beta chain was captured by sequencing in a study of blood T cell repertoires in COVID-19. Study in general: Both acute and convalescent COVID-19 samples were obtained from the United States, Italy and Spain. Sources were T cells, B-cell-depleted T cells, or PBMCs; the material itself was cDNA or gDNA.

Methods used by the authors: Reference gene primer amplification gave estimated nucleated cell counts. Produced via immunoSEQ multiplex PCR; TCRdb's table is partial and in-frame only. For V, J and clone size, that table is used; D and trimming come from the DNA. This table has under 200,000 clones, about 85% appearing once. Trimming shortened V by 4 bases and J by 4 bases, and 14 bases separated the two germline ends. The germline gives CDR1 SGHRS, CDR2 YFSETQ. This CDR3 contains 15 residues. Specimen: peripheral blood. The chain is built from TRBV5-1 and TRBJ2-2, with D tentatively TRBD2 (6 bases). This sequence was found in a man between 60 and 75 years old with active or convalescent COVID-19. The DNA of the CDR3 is TGCGCCAGCAGCCGTTTGGGGGGTCCCACCGGGGAGCTGTTTTTT. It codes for CASSRLGGPTGELFF. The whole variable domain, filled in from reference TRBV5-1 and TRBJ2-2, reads KAGVTQTPRYLIKTRGQQVTLSCSPISGHRSVSWYQQTPGQGLQFLFEYFSETQRNKGNFPGRFSGRQFSNSRSEMNVSTLELGDSALYLCASSRLGGPTGELFFGEGSRLTVL.